Listed here is a single T cell receptor beta chain. This specimen belongs to a study of shared T cell receptors in the human thymus. The CDR3 contains 13 residues. Germline assignment: CDR1 SGHDT and CDR2 YYEEEE. V dropped 4 bases and J dropped 4 bases, with 11 bases sitting between them. This table comes from immunoSEQ multiplex PCR, and its TCRdb copy is limited to in-frame clones, with some not included. The sample yields hundreds of thousands of clones, just under 95% seen once. The chain joins TRBV5-6 to TRBJ1-2, with a tentative D call TRBD1 (5 bases). Sequenced input: thymocytes. The source is a human donor. The CDR3 bases are TGTGCCAGCAGCGTTTCAGGGACCTATGGCTACACCTTC. Its translation is CASSVSGTYGYTF.